The text below deals with one TCR beta chain. The source of the sample is a study of blood T cell repertoires in COVID-19. About the research overall: COVID-19 samples, acute and convalescent, were from the United States, Italy and Spain. Sources were T cells, B-cell-depleted T cells, or PBMCs; the material itself was cDNA or gDNA.

Germline assignment: CDR1 SGDLS and CDR2 YYNGEE. V shed 0 bases and J shed 2 bases, with 12 bases lying between them. The CDR3 is 15 residues long. Original processing notes: Reference gene primers were amplified, and this amplification served to estimate nucleated cell counts. TCRdb's copy holds only in-frame clones and misses some; the assay was immunoSEQ multiplex PCR. The V and J calls and the clone size are those of that table, but D and trimming were determined from the DNA. This table holds approximately 24,000 clones, roughly nine tenths found once. The clonotype comes from a woman in her 70s with active COVID-19. The rearrangement links TRBV9 to TRBJ2-7, with D perhaps TRBD1 (6 bases). Sample: peripheral blood. The CDR3 here is CASSVVHGQPYEQYF. CDR3 bases: TGTGCCAGCAGCGTAGTGCATGGACAGCCCTACGAGCAGTACTTC.